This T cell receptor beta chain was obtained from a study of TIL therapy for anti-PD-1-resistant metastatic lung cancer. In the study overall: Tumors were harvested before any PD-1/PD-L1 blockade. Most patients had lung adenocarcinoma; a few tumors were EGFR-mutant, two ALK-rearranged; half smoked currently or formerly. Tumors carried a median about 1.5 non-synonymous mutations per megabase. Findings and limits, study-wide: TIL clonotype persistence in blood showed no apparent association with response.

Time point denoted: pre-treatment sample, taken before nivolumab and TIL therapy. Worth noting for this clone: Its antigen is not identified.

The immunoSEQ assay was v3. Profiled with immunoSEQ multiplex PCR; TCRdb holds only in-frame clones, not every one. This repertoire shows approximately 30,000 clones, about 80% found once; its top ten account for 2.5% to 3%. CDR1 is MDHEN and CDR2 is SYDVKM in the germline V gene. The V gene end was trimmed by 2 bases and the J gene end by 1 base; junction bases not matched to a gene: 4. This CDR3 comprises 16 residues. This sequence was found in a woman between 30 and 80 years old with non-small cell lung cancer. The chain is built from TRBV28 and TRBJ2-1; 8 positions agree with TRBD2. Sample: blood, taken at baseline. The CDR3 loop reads CASSLPREVSYNEQFF. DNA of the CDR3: TGTGCCAGCAGTTTACCGCGGGAGGTTTCCTACAATGAGCAGTTCTTC.